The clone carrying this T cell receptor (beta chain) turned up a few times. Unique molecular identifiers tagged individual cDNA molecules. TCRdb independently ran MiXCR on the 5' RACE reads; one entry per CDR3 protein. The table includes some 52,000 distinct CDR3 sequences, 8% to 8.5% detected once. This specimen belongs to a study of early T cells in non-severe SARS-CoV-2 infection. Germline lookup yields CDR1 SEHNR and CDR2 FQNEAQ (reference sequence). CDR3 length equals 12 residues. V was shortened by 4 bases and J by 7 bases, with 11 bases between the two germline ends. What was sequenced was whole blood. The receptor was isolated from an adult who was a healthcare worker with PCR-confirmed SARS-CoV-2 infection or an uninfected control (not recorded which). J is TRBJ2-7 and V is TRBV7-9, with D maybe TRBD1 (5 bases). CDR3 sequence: CASSWKGEEQYF. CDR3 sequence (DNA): TGTGCCAGCAGCTGGAAAGGGGAAGAGCAGTACTTC.